The rows below give T cell receptor beta chains drawn from one sample of a study of shared clonotypes between healthy human individuals. The repertoire was sequenced with immunoSEQ multiplex PCR; TCRdb's copy has only in-frame clones and lacks some. The table records around 2,000,000 clones, over 85% of them present only once. Sequenced: naive CD8+ T cells sorted from blood. These receptors came from a man between 18 and 29 years old in good health. The CDR3 runs from the conserved cysteine through the conserved F or W. The order of the fields is D gene, CDR3 length, V gene, J gene, clone size, CDR3 DNA, CDR3 protein. A D gene is named only where the DNA matches it firmly. Size tells how often a clone was seen (once, few, many) or the class of an expanded clone, and some rows leave it out.

d_gene: NA
len: 16
v_gene: TRBV27
j_gene: TRBJ2-2
abundance: NA
CDR3nt: TGTGCCAGCACCTTGGGTCCAGGGACGAACACCGGGGAGCTGTTTTTT
CDR3aa: CASTLGPGTNTGELFF

d_gene: NA
len: 15
v_gene: TRBV11-2
j_gene: TRBJ2-3
abundance: NA
CDR3nt: TGTGCCAGCAGCCGACCTACGGCTAGCACAGATACGCAGTATTTT
CDR3aa: CASSRPTASTDTQYF

d_gene: TRBD2
len: 13
v_gene: TRBV2
j_gene: TRBJ2-5
abundance: NA
CDR3nt: TGTGCCACCACCGGGACTAGAGGGGAGACCCAGTACTTC
CDR3aa: CATTGTRGETQYF

d_gene: NA
len: 12
v_gene: TRBV6-5
j_gene: TRBJ2-7
abundance: NA
CDR3nt: TGTGCCAGTTCGACAGGATCCTACGAGCAGTACTTC
CDR3aa: CASSTGSYEQYF

d_gene: NA
len: 12
v_gene: TRBV10-3
j_gene: TRBJ1-1
abundance: NA
CDR3nt: TGTGCCATCAGTGATTACAACACTGAAGCTTTCTTT
CDR3aa: CAISDYNTEAFF

d_gene: NA
len: 14
v_gene: TRBV30
j_gene: TRBJ2-7
abundance: NA
CDR3nt: TGTGCCTGGAGTGAGGAGGTGGGACCCTACGAGCAGTACTTC
CDR3aa: CAWSEEVGPYEQYF

d_gene: NA
len: 13
v_gene: TRBV29-1
j_gene: TRBJ2-3
abundance: NA
CDR3nt: TGCAGCGTTGAGGGGCCGAAAGGGGATACGCAGTATTTT
CDR3aa: CSVEGPKGDTQYF

d_gene: TRBD1
len: 14
v_gene: TRBV7-6
j_gene: TRBJ2-7
abundance: NA
CDR3nt: TGTGCCAGCAGCCCGACAGGGGGCGAAGACGAGCAGTACTTC
CDR3aa: CASSPTGGEDEQYF

d_gene: NA
len: 16
v_gene: TRBV13
j_gene: TRBJ2-1
abundance: NA
CDR3nt: TGTGCCAGCAGCTCTCTTGGAGGGGACCCCGCCAATGAGCAGTTCTTC
CDR3aa: CASSSLGGDPANEQFF

d_gene: TRBD1
len: 14
v_gene: TRBV2
j_gene: TRBJ2-5
abundance: NA
CDR3nt: TGTGCCAGCAGTGAAGGACAGGGTCGTGAGACCCAGTACTTC
CDR3aa: CASSEGQGRETQYF

d_gene: NA
len: 14
v_gene: TRBV19
j_gene: TRBJ1-4
abundance: few
CDR3nt: TGTGCCAGTAGTATGAGAGACGGGGCTGAAAAACTGTTTTTT
CDR3aa: CASSMRDGAEKLFF

d_gene: NA
len: 12
v_gene: TRBV10-3
j_gene: TRBJ2-1
abundance: few
CDR3nt: TGTGCCATCCGGGAGAAAGTCGATGAGCAGTTCTTC
CDR3aa: CAIREKVDEQFF

d_gene: NA
len: 12
v_gene: TRBV6-5
j_gene: TRBJ1-5
abundance: NA
CDR3nt: TGTGCCGGGGGCGCGGGGGAATGGCCCCAGCATTTT
CDR3aa: CAGGAGEWPQHF

d_gene: NA
len: 13
v_gene: TRBV19
j_gene: TRBJ2-2
abundance: NA
CDR3nt: TGTGCCAGTAGTATGTCGTCCACCGGGGAGCTGTTTTTT
CDR3aa: CASSMSSTGELFF

d_gene: NA
len: 13
v_gene: TRBV11-2
j_gene: TRBJ1-2
abundance: NA
CDR3nt: TGTGCCAGCAGCTACCTACAGGGTGAGGGCTACACCTTC
CDR3aa: CASSYLQGEGYTF

d_gene: TRBD2
len: 14
v_gene: TRBV6-5
j_gene: TRBJ2-7
abundance: NA
CDR3nt: TGTGCCAGCAGTTGGGCTAGCGGGGGCCGGGAGCAGTACTTC
CDR3aa: CASSWASGGREQYF

d_gene: NA
len: 14
v_gene: TRBV4-2
j_gene: TRBJ2-5
abundance: NA
CDR3nt: TGTGCCAGCAGCCAAGATAAGTACCAAGAGACCCAGTACTTC
CDR3aa: CASSQDKYQETQYF

d_gene: NA
len: 16
v_gene: TRBV6-6
j_gene: TRBJ1-1
abundance: NA
CDR3nt: TGTGCCAGCAGTTACTCCGGGAGTTGGGCGGCGGCTGAAGCTTTCTTT
CDR3aa: CASSYSGSWAAAEAFF

d_gene: TRBD1
len: 13
v_gene: TRBV4-1
j_gene: TRBJ2-7
abundance: NA
CDR3nt: TGCGCCAGCAGCCAAGGACAGGGCTCCGAGCAGTACTTC
CDR3aa: CASSQGQGSEQYF

d_gene: TRBD1
len: 16
v_gene: TRBV4-1
j_gene: TRBJ1-1
abundance: once
CDR3nt: TGCGCCAGCAGCCAAGCGGTCGGACAGGGGAACACTGAAGCTTTCTTT
CDR3aa: CASSQAVGQGNTEAFF

d_gene: NA
len: 12
v_gene: TRBV27
j_gene: TRBJ2-7
abundance: once
CDR3nt: TGTGCCAGCTCTCGCCCCCCCTACGAGCAGTACTTC
CDR3aa: CASSRPPYEQYF

d_gene: NA
len: 15
v_gene: TRBV4-1
j_gene: TRBJ1-6
abundance: NA
CDR3nt: TGCGCCAGCAGCCAACTCTACCCGGGCGATTCACCCCTCCACTTT
CDR3aa: CASSQLYPGDSPLHF

d_gene: NA
len: 19
v_gene: TRBV4-1
j_gene: TRBJ2-3
abundance: NA
CDR3nt: TGCGCCAGCAGCCAAGTACCGGGACTCTCCCTTGGGCCAGCAGATACGCAGTATTTT
CDR3aa: CASSQVPGLSLGPADTQYF

d_gene: NA
len: 11
v_gene: TRBV7-8
j_gene: TRBJ1-1
abundance: NA
CDR3nt: TGTGCCAGCCACCAGGGGACTGAAGCTTTCTTT
CDR3aa: CASHQGTEAFF

d_gene: NA
len: 13
v_gene: TRBV5-4
j_gene: TRBJ1-1
abundance: NA
CDR3nt: TGTGCCAGCATCGTACAGGGTAGGACTGAAGCTTTCTTT
CDR3aa: CASIVQGRTEAFF

d_gene: NA
len: 14
v_gene: TRBV5-6
j_gene: TRBJ2-7
abundance: NA
CDR3nt: TGTGCCAGCAGCTTGGGTTCGTTGGGGTACGAGCAGTACTTC
CDR3aa: CASSLGSLGYEQYF

d_gene: TRBD1
len: 15
v_gene: TRBV4-1
j_gene: TRBJ1-1
abundance: once
CDR3nt: TGCGCCAGCAGCCAAGTTAGACAGGGAAGAACTGAAGCTTTCTTT
CDR3aa: CASSQVRQGRTEAFF

d_gene: NA
len: 15
v_gene: TRBV4-1
j_gene: TRBJ2-7
abundance: NA
CDR3nt: TGCGCCAGCAGCCAAGAAGGCAGTAAGGCCTACGAGCAGTACTTC
CDR3aa: CASSQEGSKAYEQYF

d_gene: TRBD1
len: 17
v_gene: TRBV7-9
j_gene: TRBJ2-7
abundance: NA
CDR3nt: TGTGCCAGCAGCTTAGTAGGGGGCCGGGGTGGAGCCTACGAGCAGTACTTC
CDR3aa: CASSLVGGRGGAYEQYF

d_gene: TRBD1
len: 16
v_gene: TRBV7-8
j_gene: TRBJ2-7
abundance: once
CDR3nt: TGTGCCAGCAGCCTAGGGGACAGCGCCTCGTCCTACGAGCAGTACTTC
CDR3aa: CASSLGDSASSYEQYF

d_gene: TRBD2
len: 17
v_gene: TRBV2
j_gene: TRBJ2-7
abundance: NA
CDR3nt: TGTGCCAGCAGCCCTGGACTAGCGGGAGACTATACCTACGAGCAGTACTTC
CDR3aa: CASSPGLAGDYTYEQYF

d_gene: TRBD2
len: 16
v_gene: TRBV5-1
j_gene: TRBJ2-1
abundance: NA
CDR3nt: TGCGCCAGCAGCTTTAGGGTTGTTAGCGGGACCGGTGAGCAGTTCTTC
CDR3aa: CASSFRVVSGTGEQFF

d_gene: NA
len: 13
v_gene: TRBV11-2
j_gene: TRBJ1-5
abundance: NA
CDR3nt: TGTGCCAGCAGCCCAGGGATGTATCAGCCCCAGCATTTT
CDR3aa: CASSPGMYQPQHF

d_gene: TRBD1
len: 15
v_gene: TRBV27
j_gene: TRBJ1-2
abundance: once
CDR3nt: TGTGCCAGCAGTCCCTGGACAGGGGGCGGTGATGGCTACACCTTC
CDR3aa: CASSPWTGGGDGYTF

d_gene: NA
len: 15
v_gene: TRBV29-1
j_gene: TRBJ2-1
abundance: NA
CDR3nt: TGCAGCGTTGAAGATGGAGGGAACTCCTACAATGAGCAGTTCTTC
CDR3aa: CSVEDGGNSYNEQFF

d_gene: TRBD1
len: 15
v_gene: TRBV28
j_gene: TRBJ2-7
abundance: NA
CDR3nt: TGTGCCAGCAGTTTGACAGGGACACTATCCTACGAGCAGTACTTC
CDR3aa: CASSLTGTLSYEQYF

d_gene: TRBD1
len: 15
v_gene: TRBV7-9
j_gene: TRBJ2-1
abundance: NA
CDR3nt: TGTGCCAGCAGGCGGTCGGGACAGGGTTTGTATGAGCAGTTCTTC
CDR3aa: CASRRSGQGLYEQFF

d_gene: NA
len: 13
v_gene: TRBV6-5
j_gene: TRBJ2-2
abundance: NA
CDR3nt: TGTGCCAGCAGTTACCCTTATACCGGGGAGCTGTTTTTT
CDR3aa: CASSYPYTGELFF

d_gene: NA
len: 12
v_gene: TRBV27
j_gene: TRBJ2-3
abundance: NA
CDR3nt: TGTGCCAGCAGCCAACCGGGAGATACGCAGTATTTT
CDR3aa: CASSQPGDTQYF

d_gene: TRBD2
len: 15
v_gene: TRBV6-4
j_gene: TRBJ2-7
abundance: NA
CDR3nt: TGTGCCAGCAGCGTGACTAGCGGGAGTTTCTACGAGCAGTACTTC
CDR3aa: CASSVTSGSFYEQYF

d_gene: NA
len: 16
v_gene: TRBV27
j_gene: TRBJ2-1
abundance: NA
CDR3nt: TGTGCCAGCAGTTTATCGTTCTCCGCTGAGTACAATGAGCAGTTCTTC
CDR3aa: CASSLSFSAEYNEQFF

d_gene: TRBD1
len: 18
v_gene: TRBV18
j_gene: TRBJ1-4
abundance: NA
CDR3nt: TGTGCCAGCTCACCAGCGTTTGGGACAGGGCCAACTAATGAAAAACTGTTTTTT
CDR3aa: CASSPAFGTGPTNEKLFF